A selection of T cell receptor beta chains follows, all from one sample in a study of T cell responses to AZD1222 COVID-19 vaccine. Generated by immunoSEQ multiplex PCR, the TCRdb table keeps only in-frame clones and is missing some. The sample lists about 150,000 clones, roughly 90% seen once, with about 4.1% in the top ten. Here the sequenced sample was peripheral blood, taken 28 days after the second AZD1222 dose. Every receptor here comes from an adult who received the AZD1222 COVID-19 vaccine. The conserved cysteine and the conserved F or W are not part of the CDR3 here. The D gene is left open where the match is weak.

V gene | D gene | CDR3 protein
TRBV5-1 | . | ASSLAGGRGDTEAF
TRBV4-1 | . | ASSRGPSREETQY
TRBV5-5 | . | ASSLGVRENYGYT
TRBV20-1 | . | SAMRAYTQY
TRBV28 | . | ASSFTGETQY
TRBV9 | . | ASSEGEKTQY
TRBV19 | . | ASTAEGGYEQY
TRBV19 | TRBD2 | ASSMRGGHNEQF
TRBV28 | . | ASRTGGNTIY
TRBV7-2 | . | ASSSRRSTDTQY
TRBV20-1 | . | SASVVGGELF
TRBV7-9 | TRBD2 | ASSSVAGARDEQF
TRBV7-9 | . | ASSVQNSQRLVEQY
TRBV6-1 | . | ASSEFTKGGNTIY
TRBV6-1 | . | ASREGNTEAF
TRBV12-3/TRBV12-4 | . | ASTEYPQETQY
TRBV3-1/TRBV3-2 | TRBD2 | ASSQVSGGADTQY
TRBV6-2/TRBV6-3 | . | ASSYDTAGLYEQF
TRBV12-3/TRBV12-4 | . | ASSFVGNYGYT
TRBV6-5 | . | ASRQGRLSQPQH
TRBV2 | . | ASSESLPGQNTEAF
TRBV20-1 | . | SASRTVYEQY
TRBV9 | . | ASSFTIADDTQY
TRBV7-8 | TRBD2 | ASSHNSGRGDIQY
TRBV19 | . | ASSISRPNQPQH
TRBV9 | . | ASSARAGDLTDTQY
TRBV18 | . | ASSPPSVPNTEAF
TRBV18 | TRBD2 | ASSWTSGFSYEQY
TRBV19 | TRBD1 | ATSKGQPGANVLT
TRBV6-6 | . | ASRDSYNSPLH
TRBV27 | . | ASSLSTAYNEQF
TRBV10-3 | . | AISESRYSGNTIY
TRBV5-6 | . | ASSLLIQFPGELF
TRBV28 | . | ASSLWGTPYQETQY
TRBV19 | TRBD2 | ASTRTSGRLDTQY
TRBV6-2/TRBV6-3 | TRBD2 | ASSRLALSYNEQF
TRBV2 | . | ASSEDGVWGEQY
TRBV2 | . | ASREERTAYTEAF
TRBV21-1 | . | ASSKEEGADNEQF
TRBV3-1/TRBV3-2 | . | ASSQRAVQETQY
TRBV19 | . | ASSRGKEQPQH
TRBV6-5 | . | ASSSTGNQPQH
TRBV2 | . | ASSQGRSSYEQY
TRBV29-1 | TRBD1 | SVKTGTGGDTEAF
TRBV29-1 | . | SVEDASEYNEQF
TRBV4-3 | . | ASSQDRRGEQF
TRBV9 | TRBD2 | ASSASSGRGNEQF
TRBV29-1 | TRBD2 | SVESLAGVTYEQY
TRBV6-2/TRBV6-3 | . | ASSPGEINEQF
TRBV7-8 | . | ASSLDRSGMNTEAF
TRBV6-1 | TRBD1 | ASSEPEGQVFLYNSPLH
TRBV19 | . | ASSAVNEKLF
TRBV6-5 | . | ASSPSLTANTEAF
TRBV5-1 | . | ASREFGDGYT